This T cell receptor (beta chain) came from a study of T cell responses to AZD1222 COVID-19 vaccine. Study-level points and caveats: Close to half of spike-specific TCRs reportedly recognize unmutated variant regions. The study identified only a handful of AZD1222 recipients as seropositive at baseline. Donors, mostly white British, included more females; clonal diversity was possibly underestimated.

Profiled with immunoSEQ multiplex PCR; TCRdb holds only in-frame clones, not every one. The sample has about 100,000 clones, roughly 92% seen once. This clone was seen a handful of times. Antigen: not known. V lost 3 bases and J lost 6, with 19 bases in between. This CDR3 has 16 residues. Per the germline V gene, CDR1 is SGHRS and CDR2 is YFSETQ. The chain links TRBV5-1 to TRBJ2-1; TRBD1 might be the D (6 bases). The sequence came from an adult in good health. This specimen consisted of peripheral blood, obtained on day 0 of AZD1222 vaccination. This chain's CDR3 is CASSSTPGDVGNEQFF. The CDR3 DNA reads TGCGCCAGCAGCTCTACACCAGGGGATGTAGGCAATGAGCAGTTCTTC.